This T cell receptor beta chain was identified during a study of post-analysis software for immune sequencing data. Study-wide background: Relapsing-remitting, secondary progressive and progressive-relapsing forms of multiple sclerosis all featured among disease courses.

This clonotype was found once. Its antigen remains unknown. Researchers reported that TCR beta cDNA libraries carried unique molecular identifiers. The yield from approximately 1 to 10 million T cells was about 500,000 cDNA molecules in total. TCRdb fed the PCR reads into MiXCR, producing one record per CDR3 protein. The table lists fewer than 600,000 distinct CDR3 sequences, approximately 46% of them singletons. Study results and caveats: Normalized Chao1 diversity in multiple sclerosis patients fell significantly below that of controls. Patients carried a handful of TRBV segments more frequently than controls did, and TRBV5-6, TRBV5-1 and TRBV20-1 were among them.

CDR3 length equals 14 residues. CDR1 and CDR2 (germline): MNHNY, SVGAGI (reference sequence). The V and J ends lost 2 bases and 2 bases respectively, with 8 bases between them. The sample was blood. The clonotype comes from a girl between 10 and 17 years old with multiple sclerosis. The chain has TRBV6-6 and TRBJ2-3; TRBD2 is a possible D gene (5 bases). DNA for the CDR3: TGTGCCAGCAGTTACGGAGGACCCACAGATACGCAGTATTTT. This gives the protein CASSYGGPTDTQYF.